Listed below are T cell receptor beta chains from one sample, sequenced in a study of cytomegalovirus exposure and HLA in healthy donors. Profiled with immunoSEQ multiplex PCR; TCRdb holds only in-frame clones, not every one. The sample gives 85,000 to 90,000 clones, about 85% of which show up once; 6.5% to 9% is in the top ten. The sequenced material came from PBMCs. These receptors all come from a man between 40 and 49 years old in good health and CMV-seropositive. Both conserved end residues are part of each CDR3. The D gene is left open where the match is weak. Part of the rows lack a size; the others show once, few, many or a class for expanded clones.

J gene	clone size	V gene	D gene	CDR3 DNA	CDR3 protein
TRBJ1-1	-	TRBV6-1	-	TGTGCCAGCTTCCACTCTAACTGGAACACTGAAGCTTTCTTT	CASFHSNWNTEAFF
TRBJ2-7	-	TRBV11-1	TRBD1	TGTGCCAGCAGCAAAGCCTTGACAGGGTCAAAAAGAGACGAGCAGTACTTC	CASSKALTGSKRDEQYF
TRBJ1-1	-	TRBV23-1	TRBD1	TGCGCCAGCAGTCCAGGGGGTACTGAAGCTTTCTTT	CASSPGGTEAFF
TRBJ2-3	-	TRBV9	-	TGTGCCAGCAGCGTAGTCTCAGGGACAGATACGCAGTATTTT	CASSVVSGTDTQYF
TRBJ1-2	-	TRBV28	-	TGTGCCAGCAGGACTCCCGCGGGGGGCTACACCTTC	CASRTPAGGYTF
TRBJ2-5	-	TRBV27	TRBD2	TGTGCCAGCCAGAGGACGGGACTAGCAGGCCAAGAGACCCAGTACTTC	CASQRTGLAGQETQYF
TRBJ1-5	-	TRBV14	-	TGTGCCAGCAGCCAAGGCGTCAATCAGCCCCAGCATTTT	CASSQGVNQPQHF
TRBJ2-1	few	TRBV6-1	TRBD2	TGTGCCAGCAGGCCAACTAGCGGCGCCTACAATGAGCAGTTCTTC	CASRPTSGAYNEQFF
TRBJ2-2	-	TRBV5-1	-	TGCGCCAGCTCCACGGGACATACGAACACCGGGGAGCTGTTTTTT	CASSTGHTNTGELFF
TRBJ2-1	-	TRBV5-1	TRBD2	TGCGCCAGCAGCAGATTAGCGGGAGCAGCCTACAATGAGCAGTTCTTC	CASSRLAGAAYNEQFF
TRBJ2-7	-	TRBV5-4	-	TGTGCCAGCAGCAACGGACACTCCCCCTACGAGCAGTACTTC	CASSNGHSPYEQYF
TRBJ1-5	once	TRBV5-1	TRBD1	TGCGCCAGCAGCTTGGGGACAGGTGCCAATCAGCCCCAGCATTTT	CASSLGTGANQPQHF
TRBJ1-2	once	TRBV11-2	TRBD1	TGTGCCAGCAGCTCAGTGGACAGGATCTCTGGCTACACCTTC	CASSSVDRISGYTF
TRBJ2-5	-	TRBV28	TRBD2	TGTGCCAGCACCAGACTAGCGGGAGAATTGGTTGAGCAGTACTTC	CASTRLAGELVEQYF
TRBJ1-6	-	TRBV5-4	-	TGTGCCAGCAGCTTGGACGGGGAGGTTTCACCCCTCCACTTT	CASSLDGEVSPLHF
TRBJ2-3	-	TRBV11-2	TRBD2	TGTGCCAGCTCCCTACTAGCGAGCAGCACAGATACGCAGTATTTT	CASSLLASSTDTQYF
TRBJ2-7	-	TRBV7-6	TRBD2	TGTGCCAGCAGCTCAGGAGGTTCGACTAGCGGGGACTCCTACGAGCAGTACTTC	CASSSGGSTSGDSYEQYF
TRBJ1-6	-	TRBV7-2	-	TGTGCCAGCAGCTTAGATTGGCCCTTGGTCCTCCACTTT	CASSLDWPLVLHF
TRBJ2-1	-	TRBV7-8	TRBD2	TGTGCCAGCAGCCGAGGACTAGCGGAGAGTTCCTACAATGAGCAGTTCTTC	CASSRGLAESSYNEQFF
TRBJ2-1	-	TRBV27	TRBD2	TGTGCCAGCAGTTCTAGCGGGAGGACGAGGTATGAGCAGTTCTTC	CASSSSGRTRYEQFF
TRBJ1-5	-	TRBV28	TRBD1	TGTGCCAGCAGGGCAGGGGGCCGTAATCAGCCCCAGCATTTT	CASRAGGRNQPQHF
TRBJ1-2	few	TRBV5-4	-	TGTGCCAGCAGCACCGGACAGCGTGCTAACTATGGCTACACCTTC	CASSTGQRANYGYTF
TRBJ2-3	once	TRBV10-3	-	TGTGCCATCAGTGAGTCCTCGGGGAGCACAGATACGCAGTATTTT	CAISESSGSTDTQYF
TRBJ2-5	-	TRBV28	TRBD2	TGTGCCAGCAGACCACGGACTAGCGGGGAACGCCAAGAGACCCAGTACTTC	CASRPRTSGERQETQYF
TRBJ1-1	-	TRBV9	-	TGTGCCAGCAGCGTAGTAGGGGGAACACCCGAAGCTTTCTTT	CASSVVGGTPEAFF
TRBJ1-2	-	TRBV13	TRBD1	TGTGCCAGCAGCCTCAGGGGGCGCGAAGATGGCTACACCTTC	CASSLRGREDGYTF
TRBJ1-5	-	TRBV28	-	TGTGCCAGCAGTTCCACAACTACAAACGATCAGCCCCAGCATTTT	CASSSTTTNDQPQHF
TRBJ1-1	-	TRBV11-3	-	TGTGCCAGCAGCCAGGGGTGGAACACTGAAGCTTTCTTT	CASSQGWNTEAFF
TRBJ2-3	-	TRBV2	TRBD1	TGTGGGCCGACAGGGGCCACAGATACGCAGTATTTT	CGPTGATDTQYF
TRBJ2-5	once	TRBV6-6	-	TGTGCCAGCAGTTTCTCTCCAGGGAGGGAGACCCAGTACTTC	CASSFSPGRETQYF
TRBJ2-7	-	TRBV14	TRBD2	TGTGCCAGCAGCCAAGGACTAGCGGGAGGGCCCCAGTACTTC	CASSQGLAGGPQYF
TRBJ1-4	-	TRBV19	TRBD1	TGTGCCAGTGGGACAGGGGCTTCCAATGAAAAACTGTTTTTT	CASGTGASNEKLFF
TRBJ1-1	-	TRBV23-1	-	TGCGCCAGCAGGAACTCAGGCGAGAAACCCCCGGAAGCTTTCTTT	CASRNSGEKPPEAFF
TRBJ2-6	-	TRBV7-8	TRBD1	TGTGCCAGCAGCCGGACAGGGGGGGTCTCTGGGGCCAACGTCCTGACTTTC	CASSRTGGVSGANVLTF
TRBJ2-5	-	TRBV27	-	TGTGCCAGCAGTTTCCGCGGAGCCCAAGAGACCCAGTACTTC	CASSFRGAQETQYF
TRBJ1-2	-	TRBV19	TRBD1	TGTGCCAGTAGTATAGTTGGACAGGTCGTGTACTATGGCTACACCTTC	CASSIVGQVVYYGYTF
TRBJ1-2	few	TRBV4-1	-	TGCGCCAGCAGCCAGGCCTGGAGCGGCGGCTATGGCTACACCTTC	CASSQAWSGGYGYTF
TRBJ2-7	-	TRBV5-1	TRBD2	TGCGCCAGCAGCCACCGACTTAGCGGGGGCGGCTACGAGCAGTACTTC	CASSHRLSGGGYEQYF
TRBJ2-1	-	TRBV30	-	TGTGCCTGGAGTAGGGGAAGGACCTACAATGAGCAGTTCTTC	CAWSRGRTYNEQFF
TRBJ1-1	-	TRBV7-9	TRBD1	TGTTCCAGCAGCAACACACAGGGGAGTCTTACTGAAGCTTTCTTT	CSSSNTQGSLTEAFF
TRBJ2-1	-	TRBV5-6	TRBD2	TGTGCCAGCAGCTTGAGGACTAGCGGGAGGGCCTTGGCTGAGCAGTTCTTC	CASSLRTSGRALAEQFF
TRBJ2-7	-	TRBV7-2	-	TGTGCCAGCAGCTTAGCGTCGGGAATCTCCGAGCAGTACTTC	CASSLASGISEQYF
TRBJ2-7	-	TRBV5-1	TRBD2	TGCGCCAGCAGCTTGGCTCCCGGGACTAGCGGGATAAGCTCCTACGAGCAGTACTTC	CASSLAPGTSGISSYEQYF
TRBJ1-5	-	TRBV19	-	TGTGCCAGTAGTAACAGGGACAACAATCAGCCCCAGCATTTT	CASSNRDNNQPQHF
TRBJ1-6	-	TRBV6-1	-	TGTGCCAGCAGCCCTTCAGGGATCAGTTCACCCCTCCACTTT	CASSPSGISSPLHF
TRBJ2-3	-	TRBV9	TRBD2	TGTGCCAGCAGCCCAGGGGCGGGGGGGTGGGTAGATACGCAGTATTTT	CASSPGAGGWVDTQYF
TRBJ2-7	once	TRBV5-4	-	TGTGCCACAAGGAAGGGGGGGGAGATGGCCTACGAGCAGTACTTC	CATRKGGEMAYEQYF
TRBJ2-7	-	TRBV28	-	TGTGCCAGCAGTTCAGGTGCCGAGCAGTACTTC	CASSSGAEQYF
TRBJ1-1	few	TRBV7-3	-	TGTGCCAGCAGCTTACAGCCGGGAGGAGCGAACACTGAAGCTTTCTTT	CASSLQPGGANTEAFF
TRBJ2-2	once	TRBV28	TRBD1	TGTGCCACAGGGACAGGGGGAATCGGGGAGCTGTTTTTT	CATGTGGIGELFF